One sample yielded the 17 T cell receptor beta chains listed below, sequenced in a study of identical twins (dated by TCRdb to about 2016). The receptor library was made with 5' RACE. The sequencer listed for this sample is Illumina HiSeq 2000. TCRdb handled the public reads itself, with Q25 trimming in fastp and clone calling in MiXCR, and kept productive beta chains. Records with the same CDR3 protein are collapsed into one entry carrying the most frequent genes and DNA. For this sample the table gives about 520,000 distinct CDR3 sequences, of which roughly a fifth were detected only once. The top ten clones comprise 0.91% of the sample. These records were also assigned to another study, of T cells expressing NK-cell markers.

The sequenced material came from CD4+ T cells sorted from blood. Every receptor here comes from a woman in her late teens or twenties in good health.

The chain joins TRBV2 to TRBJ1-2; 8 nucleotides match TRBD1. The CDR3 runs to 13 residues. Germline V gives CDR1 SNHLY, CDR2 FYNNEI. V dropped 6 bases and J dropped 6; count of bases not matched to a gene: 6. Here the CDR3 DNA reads TGTGCCAGCAGGGCGGGACAGGCTGATGGCTACACCTTC. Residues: CASRAGQADGYTF.

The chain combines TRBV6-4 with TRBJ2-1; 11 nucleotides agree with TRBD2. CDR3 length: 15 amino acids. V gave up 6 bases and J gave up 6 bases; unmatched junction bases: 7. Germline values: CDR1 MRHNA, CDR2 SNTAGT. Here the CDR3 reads CASRPTSGIRNEQFF. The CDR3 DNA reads TGTGCCAGCAGACCGACTAGCGGGATTCGCAATGAGCAGTTCTTC.

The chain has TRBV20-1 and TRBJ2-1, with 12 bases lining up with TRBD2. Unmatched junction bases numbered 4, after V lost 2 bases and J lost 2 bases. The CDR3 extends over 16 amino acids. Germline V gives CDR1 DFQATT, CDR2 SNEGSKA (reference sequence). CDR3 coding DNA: TGCAGTGCTAGAACGCCTAGCGGGAGGGCCTACAATGAGCAGTTCTTC. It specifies CSARTPSGRAYNEQFF.

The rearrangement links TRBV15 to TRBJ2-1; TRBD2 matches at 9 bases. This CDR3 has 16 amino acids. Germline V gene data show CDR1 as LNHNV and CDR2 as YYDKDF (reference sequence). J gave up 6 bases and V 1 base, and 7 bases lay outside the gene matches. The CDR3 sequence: CATSRGAGGPGNEQFF. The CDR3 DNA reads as TGTGCCACCAGCAGAGGGGCGGGAGGGCCGGGCAATGAGCAGTTCTTC.

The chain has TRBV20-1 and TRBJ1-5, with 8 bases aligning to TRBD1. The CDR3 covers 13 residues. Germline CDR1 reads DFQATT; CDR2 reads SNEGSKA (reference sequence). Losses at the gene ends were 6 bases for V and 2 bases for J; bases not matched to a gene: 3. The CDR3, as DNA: TGCAGTGCCGGACAGGGTGGCAATCAGCCCCAGCATTTT. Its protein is CSAGQGGNQPQHF.

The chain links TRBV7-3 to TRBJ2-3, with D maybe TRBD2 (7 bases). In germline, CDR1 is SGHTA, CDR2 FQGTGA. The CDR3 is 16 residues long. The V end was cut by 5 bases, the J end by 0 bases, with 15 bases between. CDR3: CASSIKGGGSTDTQYF. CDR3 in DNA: TGTGCCAGCAGCATAAAAGGGGGGGGCAGCACAGATACGCAGTATTTT.

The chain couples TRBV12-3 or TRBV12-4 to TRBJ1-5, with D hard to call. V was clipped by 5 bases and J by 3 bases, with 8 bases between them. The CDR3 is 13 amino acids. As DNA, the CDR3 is TGTGCCAGCAGTGACGGTCACAATCAGCCCCAGCATTTT. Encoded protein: CASSDGHNQPQHF.

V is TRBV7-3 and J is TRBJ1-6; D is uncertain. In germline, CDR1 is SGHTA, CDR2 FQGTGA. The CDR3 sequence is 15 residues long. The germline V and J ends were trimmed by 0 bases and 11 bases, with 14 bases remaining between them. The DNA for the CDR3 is TGTGCCAGCAGCTTAACGGCCCAAGGTGGGACACCCCTCCACTTT. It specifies CASSLTAQGGTPLHF.

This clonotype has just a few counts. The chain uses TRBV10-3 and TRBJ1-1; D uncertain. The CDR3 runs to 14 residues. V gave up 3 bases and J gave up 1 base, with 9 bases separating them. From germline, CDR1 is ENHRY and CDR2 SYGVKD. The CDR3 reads CAISDSWGNTEAFF. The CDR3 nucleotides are TGTGCCATCAGTGACAGTTGGGGGAACACTGAAGCTTTCTTT.

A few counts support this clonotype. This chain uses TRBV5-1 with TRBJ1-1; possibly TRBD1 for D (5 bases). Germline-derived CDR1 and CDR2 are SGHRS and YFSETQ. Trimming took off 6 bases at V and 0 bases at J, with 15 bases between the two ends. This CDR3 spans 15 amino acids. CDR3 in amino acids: CASTPGGGMNTEAFF. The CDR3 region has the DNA TGCGCCAGCACCCCCGGGGGGGGGATGAACACTGAAGCTTTCTTT.

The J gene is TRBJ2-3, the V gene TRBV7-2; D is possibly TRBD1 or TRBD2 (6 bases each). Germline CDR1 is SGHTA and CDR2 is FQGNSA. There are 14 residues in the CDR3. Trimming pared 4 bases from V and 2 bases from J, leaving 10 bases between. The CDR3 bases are TGTGCCAGCAGCTCCGGGGGCTTCACAGATACGCAGTATTTT. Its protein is CASSSGGFTDTQYF. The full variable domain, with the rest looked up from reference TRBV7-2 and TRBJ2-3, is GAGVSQSPSNKVTEKGKDVELRCDPISGHTALYWYRQSLGQGLEFLIYFQGNSAPDKSGLPSDRFSAERTGGSVSTLTIQRTQQEDSAVYLCASSSGGFTDTQYFGPGTRLTVL.

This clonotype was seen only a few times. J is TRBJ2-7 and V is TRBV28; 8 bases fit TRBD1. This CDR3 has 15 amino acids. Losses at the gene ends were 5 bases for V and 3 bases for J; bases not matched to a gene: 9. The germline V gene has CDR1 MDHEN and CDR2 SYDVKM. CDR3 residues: CASSLLGTGDYEQYF. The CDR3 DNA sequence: TGTGCCAGCAGTCTACTCGGGACAGGTGACTACGAGCAGTACTTC.

DNA of the CDR3: TGCAGTGCTAGAGATTTCCCCGCGGGCAAAGGAAAACTGTTTTTT. Translating it yields CSARDFPAGKGKLFF. This chain joins TRBV20-1 and TRBJ1-4, with D hard to call. V lost 0 bases and J lost 10, with 18 bases in between. Germline V gene lookup returns CDR1 DFQATT and CDR2 SNEGSKA (reference sequence). This CDR3 is 15 amino acids long.

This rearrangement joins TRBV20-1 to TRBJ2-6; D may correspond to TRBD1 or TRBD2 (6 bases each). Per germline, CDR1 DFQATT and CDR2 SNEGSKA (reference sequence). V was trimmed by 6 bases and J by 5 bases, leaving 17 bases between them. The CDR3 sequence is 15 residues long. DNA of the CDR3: TGCAGTGCCTCCGGGGGCAGGCCCAGGGCCAACGTCCTGACTTTC. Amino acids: CSASGGRPRANVLTF.

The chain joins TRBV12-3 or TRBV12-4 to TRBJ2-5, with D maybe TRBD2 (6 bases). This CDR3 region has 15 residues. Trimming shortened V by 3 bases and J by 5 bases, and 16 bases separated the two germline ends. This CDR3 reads CASSFGGMGEETQYF. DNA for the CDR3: TGTGCCAGCAGTTTTGGCGGGATGGGAGAGGAGACCCAGTACTTC.

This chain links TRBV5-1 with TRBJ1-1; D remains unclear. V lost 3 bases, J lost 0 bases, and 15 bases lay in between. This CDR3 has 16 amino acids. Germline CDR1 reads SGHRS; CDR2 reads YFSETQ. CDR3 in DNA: TGCGCCAGCAGCTGGTCCCCCATGGGCATGAACACTGAAGCTTTCTTT. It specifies CASSWSPMGMNTEAFF.

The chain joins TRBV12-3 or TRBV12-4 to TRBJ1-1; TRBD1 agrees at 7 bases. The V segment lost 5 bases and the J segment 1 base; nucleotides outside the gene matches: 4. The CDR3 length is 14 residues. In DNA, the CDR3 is TGTGCCAGCAGTAACAGGGGTACGAACACTGAAGCTTTCTTT. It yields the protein CASSNRGTNTEAFF.